These T cell receptor beta chains were read from a single sample in a study of blood T cell repertoires in COVID-19. Assay used: immunoSEQ multiplex PCR; TCRdb lists only in-frame clones, some missing. The data show roughly 200,000 clones, around 88% seen once. Material for sequencing was peripheral blood. These TCRs come from a man aged 18-30 years with active or convalescent COVID-19. CDR3s include the opening cysteine and the closing phenylalanine or tryptophan.

CDR3,V,J
CASSLVFLRRAGGRDTQYF,TRBV5-6,TRBJ2-3
CASSLLGSAEQFF,TRBV11-3,TRBJ2-1
CASSLQKYNYGYTF,TRBV18,TRBJ1-2
CASSLGQNQETQYF,TRBV5-8,TRBJ2-5
CASRKRESSYNEQFF,TRBV6-5,TRBJ2-1
CASSLWGLSYEQYF,TRBV7-2,TRBJ2-7
CASSRTVAEQYF,TRBV28,TRBJ2-7
CASSPQTGVSYEQYF,TRBV3-1/TRBV3-2,TRBJ2-7
CATSRDPKSSYNEQFF,TRBV15,TRBJ2-1
CASSIMGGDNEQFF,TRBV19,TRBJ2-1
CACTRKRETQYF,TRBV30,TRBJ2-5
CASSQDRGNRWYF,TRBV4-2,TRBJ2-7
CASSRLARGYEQYF,TRBV27,TRBJ2-7
CASTGESTDTQYF,TRBV30,TRBJ2-3
CSVGGAGEPQHF,TRBV29-1,TRBJ1-5
CASSYGPGRLGNEQFF,TRBV6-2/TRBV6-3,TRBJ2-1
CASSRGLAGAETQYF,TRBV5-1,TRBJ2-5
CASSSGASERDTQYF,TRBV6-5,TRBJ2-3
CASSTSSGEQYF,TRBV9,TRBJ2-7
CASGDRVNTEAFF,TRBV12-3/TRBV12-4,TRBJ1-1
CASKTDRSEVYEQFF,TRBV2,TRBJ2-1
CASSFPTGSNYGYTF,TRBV28,TRBJ1-2
CASSSTGVETQYF,TRBV7-8,TRBJ2-5
CSVEGPQGLNTEAFF,TRBV29-1,TRBJ1-1
CASWGYLTANTGELFF,TRBV3-1/TRBV3-2,TRBJ2-2
CSVPSGRGGGTGELFF,TRBV29-1,TRBJ2-2
CASSPQYAQGQEQYF,TRBV4-3,TRBJ2-7
CASSVGLAGETQYF,TRBV7-2,TRBJ2-5
CASRNRGFTGELFF,TRBV28,TRBJ2-2
CATSDGFGTQYF,TRBV24-1,TRBJ2-5
CASSRPNTGSADTQYF,TRBV5-1,TRBJ2-3
CASSPQGWASEQYF,TRBV3-1/TRBV3-2,TRBJ2-7
CASSADPPAGEETQYF,TRBV7-9,TRBJ2-5
CAWRGVGSPLHF,TRBV30,TRBJ1-6
CASRTIGEQYF,TRBV28,TRBJ2-7
CASSQYPTSTDTQYF,TRBV4-1,TRBJ2-3
CASSSGQSTDTQYF,TRBV7-3,TRBJ2-3
CASSILAGANTGELFF,TRBV5-1,TRBJ2-2
CASSKVPGTGAFGSYEQYF,TRBV21-1,TRBJ2-7
CASSPGGSSNNSPLHF,TRBV18,TRBJ1-6
CASSLARATSGQETQYF,TRBV5-6,TRBJ2-5
CSVISLVRGYGYTF,TRBV29-1,TRBJ1-2
CASSLGAGENYGYTF,TRBV5-6,TRBJ1-2
CASSELRTGGADTQYF,TRBV10-2,TRBJ2-3
CASSVGSANSPLHF,TRBV9,TRBJ1-6
CASSRGGNSPLHF,TRBV2,TRBJ1-6
CASSGRMDRADEAFF,TRBV9,TRBJ1-1
CASSFGLAASYNEQFF,TRBV5-5,TRBJ2-1
CASSVNTLNTGELFF,TRBV19,TRBJ2-2
CASSRAGTGGNTEAFF,TRBV4-3,TRBJ1-1
CASRSDRGTASPLHF,TRBV27,TRBJ1-6
CASSEGQVYEQYF,TRBV2,TRBJ2-7
CASSDDGGLGADTQYF,TRBV6-4,TRBJ2-3
CATIPRLADTGELFF,TRBV10-3,TRBJ2-2
CASGTSVWATDTQYF,TRBV27,TRBJ2-3
CASSYGGTGNTGELFF,TRBV6-2/TRBV6-3,TRBJ2-2
CASSPEDVGGPRTGELFF,TRBV19,TRBJ2-2